This T cell receptor (beta chain) came from a study of Ad26.COV2.S vaccination and SARS-CoV-2 variants. The overall study: A COV1001 Ad26.COV2.S trial-arm participant provided the sample.

The study, taken as a whole, reports: There was reportedly substantial breadth in spike-specific CD8+ and CD4+ T cell responses after vaccination.

This CDR3 comprises 16 residues. V lost 0 bases to trimming and J lost 2 bases, with 14 bases between them. Germline CDR1 and CDR2: MNHEY and SVGEGT. Treatment in this sample: around 19 received Ad26.COV2.S at low or high dose, single or two shots; about five received placebo; per-sample allocation not given. On day 63 after the first injection, vaccine and placebo recipients gave samples. Remarks on this clone: Its target is unknown.

Measured with immunoSEQ multiplex PCR; TCRdb has only the in-frame clones, and not every one. This table has over 400,000 clones, about nine tenths appearing once. This rearrangement joins TRBV6-2 or TRBV6-3 to TRBJ2-7; D is unclear. The sample here was peripheral blood, taken in a trial of Ad26.COV2.S vaccine versus placebo. The receptor's source is a person aged 18 to 65 who received the Ad26.COV2.S COVID-19 vaccine or a placebo. CDR3 DNA sequence: TGTGCCAGCAGTTACTCGATAGCTCGCTTGGCCTACGAGCAGTACTTC. It codes for CASSYSIARLAYEQYF.